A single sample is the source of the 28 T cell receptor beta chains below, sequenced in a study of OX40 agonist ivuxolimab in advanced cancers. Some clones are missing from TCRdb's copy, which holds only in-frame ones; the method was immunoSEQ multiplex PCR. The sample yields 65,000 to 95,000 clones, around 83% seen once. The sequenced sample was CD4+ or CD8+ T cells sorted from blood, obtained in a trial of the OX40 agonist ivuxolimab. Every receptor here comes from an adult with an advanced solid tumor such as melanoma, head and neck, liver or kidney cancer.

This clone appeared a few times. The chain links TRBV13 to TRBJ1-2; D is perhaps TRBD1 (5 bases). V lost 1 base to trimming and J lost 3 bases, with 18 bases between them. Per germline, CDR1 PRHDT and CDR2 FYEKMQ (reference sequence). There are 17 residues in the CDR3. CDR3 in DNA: TGTGCCAGCAGCTTAGTAATGGTAGGGGCAGGCGACTATGGCTACACCTTC. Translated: CASSLVMVGAGDYGYTF.

For the CDR3, the DNA is TGTGCCAGTAGTACAGGGGGCATAAGCTCTGGGGCCAACGTCCTGACTTTC. Encoded protein: CASSTGGISSGANVLTF. The J gene is TRBJ2-6, the V gene TRBV19; 8 bases match TRBD1. This CDR3 comprises 17 residues. Germline V CDR1 and CDR2: LNHDA, SQIVND (reference sequence). Trimming removed 4 bases from V and 0 bases from J; junction bases left unmatched: 5.

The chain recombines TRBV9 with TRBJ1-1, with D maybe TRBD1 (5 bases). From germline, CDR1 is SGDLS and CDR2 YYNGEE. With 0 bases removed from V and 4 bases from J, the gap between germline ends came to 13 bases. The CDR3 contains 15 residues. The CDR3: CASSVDIGATTEAFF. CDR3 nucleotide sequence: TGTGCCAGCAGCGTAGATATAGGGGCGACCACTGAAGCTTTCTTT.

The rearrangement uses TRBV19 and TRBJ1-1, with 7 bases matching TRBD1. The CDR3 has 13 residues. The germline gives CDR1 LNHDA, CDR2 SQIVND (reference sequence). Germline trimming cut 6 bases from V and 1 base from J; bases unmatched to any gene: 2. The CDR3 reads CASRGQANTEAFF. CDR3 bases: TGTGCCAGTAGAGGACAGGCGAACACTGAAGCTTTCTTT.

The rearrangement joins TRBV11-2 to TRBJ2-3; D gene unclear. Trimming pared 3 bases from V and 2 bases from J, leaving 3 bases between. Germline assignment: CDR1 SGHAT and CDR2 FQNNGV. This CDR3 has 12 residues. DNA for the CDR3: TGTGCCAGCAGCTTTTACACAGATACGCAGTATTTT. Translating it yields CASSFYTDTQYF.

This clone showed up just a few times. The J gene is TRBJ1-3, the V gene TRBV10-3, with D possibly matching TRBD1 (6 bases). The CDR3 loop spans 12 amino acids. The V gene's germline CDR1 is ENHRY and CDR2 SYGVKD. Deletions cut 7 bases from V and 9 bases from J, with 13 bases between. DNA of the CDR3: TGTGCCATCAAAACAGGGACCAGCACCATATATTTT. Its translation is CAIKTGTSTIYF.

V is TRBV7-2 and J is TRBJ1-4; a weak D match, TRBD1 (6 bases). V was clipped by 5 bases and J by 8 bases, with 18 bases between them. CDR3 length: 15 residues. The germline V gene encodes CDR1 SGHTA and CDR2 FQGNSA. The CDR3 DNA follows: TGTGCCAGCAGCCTGCGGGGGCCGACCCGGGAAAAACTGTTTTTT. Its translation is CASSLRGPTREKLFF.

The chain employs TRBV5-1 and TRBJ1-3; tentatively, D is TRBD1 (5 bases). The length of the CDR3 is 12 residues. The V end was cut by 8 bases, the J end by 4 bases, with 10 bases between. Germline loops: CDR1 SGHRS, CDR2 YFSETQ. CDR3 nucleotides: TGCGCCAGTCAGGGAGACGGAAACACCATATATTTT. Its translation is CASQGDGNTIYF.

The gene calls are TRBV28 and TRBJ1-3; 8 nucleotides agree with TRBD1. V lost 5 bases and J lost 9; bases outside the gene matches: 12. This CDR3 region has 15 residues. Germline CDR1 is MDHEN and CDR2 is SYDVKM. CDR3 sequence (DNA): TGTGCCAGCAGTCCAGGGGGCGCGGATTATGGCACCATATATTTT. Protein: CASSPGGADYGTIYF.

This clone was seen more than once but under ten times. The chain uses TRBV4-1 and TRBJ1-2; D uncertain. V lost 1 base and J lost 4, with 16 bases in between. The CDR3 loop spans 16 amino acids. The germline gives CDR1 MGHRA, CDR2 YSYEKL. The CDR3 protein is CASSQVLGRRFYGYTF. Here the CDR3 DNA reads TGCGCCAGCAGCCAAGTGTTGGGCAGGCGATTCTATGGCTACACCTTC.

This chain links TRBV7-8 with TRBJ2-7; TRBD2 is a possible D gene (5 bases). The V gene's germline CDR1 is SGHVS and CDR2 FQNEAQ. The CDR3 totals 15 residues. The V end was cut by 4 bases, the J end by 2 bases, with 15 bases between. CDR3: CASSSRLGSAYEQYF. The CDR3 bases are TGTGCCAGCAGCTCCCGATTGGGGAGCGCCTACGAGCAGTACTTC.

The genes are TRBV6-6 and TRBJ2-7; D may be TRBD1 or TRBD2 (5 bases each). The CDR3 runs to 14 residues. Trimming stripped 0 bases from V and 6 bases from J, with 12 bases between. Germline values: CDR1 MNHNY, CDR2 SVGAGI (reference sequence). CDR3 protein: CASSYSGPQPEQYF. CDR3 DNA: TGTGCCAGCAGTTACTCGGGACCGCAGCCCGAGCAGTACTTC.

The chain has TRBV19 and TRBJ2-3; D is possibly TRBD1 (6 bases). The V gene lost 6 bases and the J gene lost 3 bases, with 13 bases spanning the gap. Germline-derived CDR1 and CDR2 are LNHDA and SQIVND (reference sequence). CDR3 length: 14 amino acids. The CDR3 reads CASRPLTGTDTQYF. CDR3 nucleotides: TGTGCCAGTAGACCCCTCACAGGGACAGATACGCAGTATTTT.

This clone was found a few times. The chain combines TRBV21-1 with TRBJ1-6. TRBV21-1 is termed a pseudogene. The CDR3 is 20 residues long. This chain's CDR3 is CASSKDIRRWSSSYNSPLHF. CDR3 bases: TGTGCCAGCAGCAAAGATATCAGGCGGTGGTCCAGCTCCTATAATTCACCCCTCCACTTT.

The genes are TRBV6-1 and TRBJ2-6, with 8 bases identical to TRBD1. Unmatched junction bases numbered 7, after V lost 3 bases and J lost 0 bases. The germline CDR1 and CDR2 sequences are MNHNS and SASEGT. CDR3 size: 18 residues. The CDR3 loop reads CASSDATGDFSGANVLTF. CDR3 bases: TGTGCCAGCAGTGACGCGACAGGGGACTTCTCTGGGGCCAACGTCCTGACTTTC.

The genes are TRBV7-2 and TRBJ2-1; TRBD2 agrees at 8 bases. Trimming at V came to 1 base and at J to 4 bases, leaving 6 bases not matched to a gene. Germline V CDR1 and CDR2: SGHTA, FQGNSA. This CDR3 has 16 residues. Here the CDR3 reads CASSLDGSGVYNEQFF. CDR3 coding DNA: TGTGCCAGCAGCTTAGACGGTAGCGGGGTTTACAATGAGCAGTTCTTC. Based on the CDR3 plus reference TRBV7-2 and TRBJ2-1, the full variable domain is GAGVSQSPSNKVTEKGKDVELRCDPISGHTALYWYRQSLGQGLEFLIYFQGNSAPDKSGLPSDRFSAERTGGSVSTLTIQRTQQEDSAVYLCASSLDGSGVYNEQFFGPGTRLTVL.

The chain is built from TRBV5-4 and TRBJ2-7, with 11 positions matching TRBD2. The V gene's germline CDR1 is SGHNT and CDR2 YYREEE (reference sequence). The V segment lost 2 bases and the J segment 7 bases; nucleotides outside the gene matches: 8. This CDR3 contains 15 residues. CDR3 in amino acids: CASSLTSGGPGEQYF. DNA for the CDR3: TGTGCCAGCAGCTTAACTAGCGGGGGTCCGGGAGAGCAGTACTTC.

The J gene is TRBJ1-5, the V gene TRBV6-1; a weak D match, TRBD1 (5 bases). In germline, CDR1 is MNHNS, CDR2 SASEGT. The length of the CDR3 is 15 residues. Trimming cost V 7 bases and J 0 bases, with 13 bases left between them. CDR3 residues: CASNKGADSNQPQHF. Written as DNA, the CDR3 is TGTGCCAGCAACAAAGGGGCAGATAGCAATCAGCCCCAGCATTTT.

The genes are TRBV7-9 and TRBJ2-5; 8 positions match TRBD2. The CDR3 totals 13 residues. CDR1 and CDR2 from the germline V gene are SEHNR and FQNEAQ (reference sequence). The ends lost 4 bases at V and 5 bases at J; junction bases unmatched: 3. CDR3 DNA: TGTGCCAGCAGCTCCGGGAGGGGGGAGACCCAGTACTTC. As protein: CASSSGRGETQYF.

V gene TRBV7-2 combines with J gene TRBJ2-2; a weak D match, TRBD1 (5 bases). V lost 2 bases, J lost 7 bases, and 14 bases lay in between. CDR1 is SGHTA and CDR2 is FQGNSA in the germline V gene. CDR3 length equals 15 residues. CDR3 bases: TGTGCCAGCAGCTTAAATAACCCAGGGCGCGGGGAGCTGTTTTTT. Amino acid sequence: CASSLNNPGRGELFF.

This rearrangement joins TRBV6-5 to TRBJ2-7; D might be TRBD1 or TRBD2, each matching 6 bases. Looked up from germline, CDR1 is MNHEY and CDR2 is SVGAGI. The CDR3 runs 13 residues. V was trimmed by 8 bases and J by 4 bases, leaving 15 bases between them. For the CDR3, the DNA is TGTGCCAGCGGTTTGGGGGGCCGTTACGAGCAGTACTTC. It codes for CASGLGGRYEQYF.

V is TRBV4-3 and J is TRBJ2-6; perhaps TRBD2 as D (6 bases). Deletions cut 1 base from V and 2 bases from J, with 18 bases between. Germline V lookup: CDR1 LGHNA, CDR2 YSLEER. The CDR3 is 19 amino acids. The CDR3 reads CASSQGTVSGGTGANVLTF. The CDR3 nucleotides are TGCGCCAGCAGCCAAGGTACGGTTAGTGGAGGGACTGGGGCCAACGTCCTGACTTTC.

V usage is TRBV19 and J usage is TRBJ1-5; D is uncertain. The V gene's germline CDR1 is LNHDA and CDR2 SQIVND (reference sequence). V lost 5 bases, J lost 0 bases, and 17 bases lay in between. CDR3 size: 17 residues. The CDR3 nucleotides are TGTGCCAGTAGTCCAAGGGCTCGCGGATATAGCAATCAGCCCCAGCATTTT. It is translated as CASSPRARGYSNQPQHF.

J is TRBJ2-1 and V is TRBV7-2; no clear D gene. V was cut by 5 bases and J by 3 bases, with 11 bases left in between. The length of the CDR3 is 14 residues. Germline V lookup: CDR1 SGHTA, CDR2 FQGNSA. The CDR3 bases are TGTGCCAGCAGCCCAATGGTGATCTACAATGAGCAGTTCTTC. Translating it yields CASSPMVIYNEQFF.

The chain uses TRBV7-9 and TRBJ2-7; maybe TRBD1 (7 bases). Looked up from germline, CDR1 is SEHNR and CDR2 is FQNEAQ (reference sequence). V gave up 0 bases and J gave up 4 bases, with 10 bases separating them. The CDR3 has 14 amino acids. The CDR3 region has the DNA TGTGCCAGCAGCTTAGCGACAGGGAGGTACGAGCAGTACTTC. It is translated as CASSLATGRYEQYF.

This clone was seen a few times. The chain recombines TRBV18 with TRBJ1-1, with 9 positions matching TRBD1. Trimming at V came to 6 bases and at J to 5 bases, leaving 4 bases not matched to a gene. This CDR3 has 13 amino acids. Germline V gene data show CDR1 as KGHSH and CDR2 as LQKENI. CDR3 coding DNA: TGTGCCAGCTCGGACAGGGGAGGGACTGAAGCTTTCTTT. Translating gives CASSDRGGTEAFF.

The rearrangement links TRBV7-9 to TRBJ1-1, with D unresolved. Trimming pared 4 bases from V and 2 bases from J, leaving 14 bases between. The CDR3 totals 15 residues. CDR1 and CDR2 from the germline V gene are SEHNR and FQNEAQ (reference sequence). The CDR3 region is CASSWVSQLNTEAFF. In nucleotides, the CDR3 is TGTGCCAGCAGCTGGGTATCGCAGCTTAACACTGAAGCTTTCTTT.

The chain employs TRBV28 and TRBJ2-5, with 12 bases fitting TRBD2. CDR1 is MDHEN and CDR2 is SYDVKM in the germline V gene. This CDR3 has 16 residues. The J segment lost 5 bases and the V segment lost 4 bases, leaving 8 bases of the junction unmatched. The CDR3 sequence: CASSSSGGARRETQYF. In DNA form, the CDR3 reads TGTGCCAGCAGTTCTAGCGGGGGGGCCCGAAGGGAGACCCAGTACTTC.